This TCR beta chain was observed in a study of OX40 agonist ivuxolimab in advanced cancers. Study-wide background: A diagnosis of hepatocellular carcinoma, melanoma, renal cell or head and neck cancer was present in dose-escalation patients.

Study findings and constraints: Normalized expansion of T-cell clones was also low for some nonresponders. Clonal expansion from baseline to week 6 occurred in both CD4+ and CD8+ T cells. The mean number of expanded clones was higher in CD8+ T cells than in CD4+.

The protocol was immunoSEQ multiplex PCR, while the TCRdb copy is restricted to in-frame clones and leaves out a portion. The data hold some 70,000 clones, with around 86% observed a single time. In this sample, this clone turned up a few times. Its antigen is unknown. With 0 bases removed from V and 8 bases from J, the gap between germline ends came to 9 bases. Germline assignment: CDR1 SGDLS and CDR2 YYNGEE. This CDR3 spans 13 amino acids. The receptor's source is an adult with an advanced solid tumor such as melanoma, head and neck, liver or kidney cancer. The sequencing here drew on CD4+ or CD8+ T cells sorted from blood, taken in a trial of the OX40 agonist ivuxolimab. The chain employs TRBV9 and TRBJ2-1; a possible D gene is TRBD1 (5 bases). CDR3 protein: CASSVEGVDEQFF. Here the CDR3 DNA reads TGTGCCAGCAGCGTAGAAGGGGTGGATGAGCAGTTCTTC.